This T cell receptor (beta chain) was captured by sequencing in a study of blood T cell repertoires in COVID-19 (dated by TCRdb to 2020 to 2021). Broadly, across the study: Collaborator samples came from the United States, Italy and Spain and covered acute and convalescent phases of COVID-19. The material from the prospective study consisted of cDNA or gDNA derived from T cells, B-cell-depleted T cells, or PBMCs. Subjects who had been exposed to COVID-19, were actively infected with it, or had recovered from it provided the deeply sampled blood TCRbeta repertoires that made up the dataset. The repertoires were made available in a free public database intended to serve as a resource for research on the immune response to SARS-CoV-2. The samples were drawn from two sources: the first 160 participants of the ongoing ImmuneRACE study, and some 1,300 subjects contributed by 6 global collaborators. Sample metadata almost always included a de-identified subject ID, COVID-19 status, age in years and sex. Where available, HLA class I and class II types were taken from metadata supplied by the sample provider and were not determined by assay-based typing.

What the work shows at the level of the full study, not this receptor alone: The quantity of clinical and demographic metadata differed by source and by participant and was supplied without curation.

One collaborating source in Seattle enrolled patients while the patients were actively infected and followed the patients over time throughout the course of disease. Each collaborating institution followed its own protocols to collect whole blood in K2EDTA tubes. Collaborator samples were shipped for TCRbeta analysis as frozen whole blood, isolated PBMCs, or DNA extracted from either sample type. The immunoSEQ Assay, a bias-controlled multiplex PCR, was used to amplify TCRbeta CDR3 regions from genomic DNA. From the authors' description of their analysis: Within the assay, amplification of reference gene primers was used to estimate how many nucleated cells each sample contained. To quantify the absolute abundance of each unique TCRbeta CDR3 rearrangement, sequence reads were collapsed and filtered. For each sample, productive Simpson clonality was calculated as the square root of Simpson's diversity index across productive rearrangements. The table was pulled from immuneACCESS by TCRdb, which kept in-frame rearrangements only. Such tables lose some clones; where checked, under half of the loss comes from unresolved V genes, and the rest has no known cause. The DNA was the basis for D and trimming; V, J and clone size are from that table. The table for this sample lists 130,000 or so clones; about 89% of them were counted only once. Over 10% of the sample belongs to the ten largest clones.

Worth noting for this clone: No cognate antigen has been identified for it. No much larger clonotype is one base removed from it; base qualities were not supplied.

The sequence was collected from an older woman with COVID-19, enrolled during active disease. Material for sequencing was peripheral blood.

The CDR3 amino acid sequence is: CASVSDYYTDTQYF. The DNA reads TGTGCCAGCGTTTCCGACTACTACACAGATACGCAGTATTTT. This chain is built from TRBV28 and TRBJ2-3; the D gene is possibly TRBD2, with 5 bases matching. Looking up the germline V gene yields CDR1 MDHEN and CDR2 SYDVKM. V is cut by 8 bases and J by 2 bases, and the space between the germline ends is 14 bases. Including cysteine and phenylalanine, the CDR3 has 14 amino acids. Only the CDR3 DNA stays, 42 bases, in frame from base 1.